This T cell receptor (beta chain) was documented in a study of T cell responses to AZD1222 COVID-19 vaccine. Analyses pooled second doses at about 4 or about 12 weeks. A few counts support this clone. Its antigen is not identified. Clones were read by immunoSEQ multiplex PCR, and TCRdb kept only the in-frame ones, dropping some. The sample lists roughly 150,000 clones, 90% occurring once. General study findings and limits: Elevations in Spike-specific TCR breadth and depth followed administration of two AZD1222 doses. Donors were largely white British and mainly female; clonal diversity was possibly underestimated. Across spike, vaccine-associated CD4 TCRs were found, dominant at 160-218 and 743-854.

This CDR3 has 12 amino acids. Trimming took off 2 bases at V and 7 bases at J, with 6 bases between the two ends. J is TRBJ2-1 and V is TRBV12-3 or TRBV12-4, with D unclear. The source was peripheral blood, collected 28 days after the second AZD1222 dose. This TCR was recovered from an adult who received the AZD1222 COVID-19 vaccine. CDR3 DNA: TGTGCCAGCAGTTTACGGATTAATGAGCAGTTCTTC. Translating it yields CASSLRINEQFF.